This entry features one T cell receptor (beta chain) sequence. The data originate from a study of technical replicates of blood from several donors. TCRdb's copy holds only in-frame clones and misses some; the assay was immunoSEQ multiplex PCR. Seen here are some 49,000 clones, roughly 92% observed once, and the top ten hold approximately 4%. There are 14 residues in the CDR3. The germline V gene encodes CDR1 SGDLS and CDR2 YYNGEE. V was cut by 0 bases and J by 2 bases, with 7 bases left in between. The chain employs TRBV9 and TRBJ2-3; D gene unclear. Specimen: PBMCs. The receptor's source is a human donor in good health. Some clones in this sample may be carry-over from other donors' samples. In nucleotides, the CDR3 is TGTGCCAGCAGCGTAGCGGGTAACACAGATACGCAGTATTTT. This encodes CASSVAGNTDTQYF. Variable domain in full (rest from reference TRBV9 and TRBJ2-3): DSGVTQTPKHLITATGQRVTLRCSPRSGDLSVYWYQQSLDQGLQFLIQYYNGEERAKGNILERFSAQQFPDLHSELNLSSLELGDSALYFCASSVAGNTDTQYFGPGTRLTVL.